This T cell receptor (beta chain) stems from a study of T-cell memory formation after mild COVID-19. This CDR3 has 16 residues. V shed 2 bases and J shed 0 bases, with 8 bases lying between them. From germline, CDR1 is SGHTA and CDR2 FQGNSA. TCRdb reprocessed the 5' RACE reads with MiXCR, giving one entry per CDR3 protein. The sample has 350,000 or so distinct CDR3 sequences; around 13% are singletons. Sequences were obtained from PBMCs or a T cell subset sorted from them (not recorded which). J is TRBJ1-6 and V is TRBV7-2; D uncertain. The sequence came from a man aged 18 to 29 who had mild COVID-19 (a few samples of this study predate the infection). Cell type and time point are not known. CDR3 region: CASSLQTSSYNSPLHF. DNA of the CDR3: TGTGCCAGCAGCTTACAGACGAGCTCCTATAATTCACCCCTCCACTTT.